These 9 T cell receptor beta chains were all obtained from the same sample, sequenced in a study of blood T cells in healthy people across ages. A second PCR, run for roughly 7 to 12 cycles, used a sample-barcoded 5' primer plus a J-beta primer mix. A single record per CDR3 protein comes from TCRdb applying MiXCR to the 5' RACE reads. The repertoire holds about 1.5 million distinct CDR3 sequences, around 40% seen once, with 4% in the top ten. Material for sequencing was blood. The receptor source for this set is a woman under 30 in good health.

V is TRBV28 and J is TRBJ2-3; D might be TRBD2 (6 bases). Germline V gene sequence: CDR1 MDHEN, CDR2 SYDVKM. Trimming stripped 3 bases from V and 3 bases from J, with 13 bases between. This CDR3 comprises 15 residues. The CDR3 loop reads CASSFAGIATDTQYF. In nucleotides, the CDR3 is TGTGCCAGCAGTTTCGCGGGGATTGCGACAGATACGCAGTATTTT.

This chain uses TRBV20-1 with TRBJ2-4; 7 nucleotides line up with TRBD1. CDR1 is DFQATT and CDR2 is SNEGSKA in the germline V gene (reference sequence). With V trimmed by 6 bases and J by 0 bases, 5 bases remained unmatched. The CDR3 has 14 amino acids. The CDR3 spells CSAMGTAAKNIQYF. The CDR3 bases are TGCAGTGCAATGGGGACAGCAGCCAAAAACATTCAGTACTTC.

This clonotype was detected a few times. The V and J genes are TRBV5-1 and TRBJ2-2; D remains ambiguous. CDR1 is SGHRS, CDR2 YFSETQ, per germline. The CDR3 sequence is 15 residues long. V shed 4 bases and J shed 4 bases, with 14 bases lying between them. In DNA form, the CDR3 reads TGCGCCAGCAGCCCTTATACGCAACCCACCGGGGAGCTGTTTTTT. Its protein is CASSPYTQPTGELFF.

The CDR3 DNA reads as TGCAGTGCCAAGGGGACAGGGGGCTGGAATGAAGCTTTCTTT. Residues: CSAKGTGGWNEAFF. V gene TRBV20-1 combines with J gene TRBJ1-1; 12 bases are shared with TRBD1. This CDR3 contains 14 residues. CDR1 and CDR2 (germline): DFQATT, SNEGSKA (reference sequence). The V gene end was trimmed by 6 bases and the J gene end by 7 bases; junction bases not matched to a gene: 9.

The sample holds a few counts of this clonotype. V and J are TRBV7-2 and TRBJ2-7, with 10 bases that match TRBD1. J was trimmed by 2 bases and V by 5 bases; bases with no gene match: 12. Germline CDR1 reads SGHTA; CDR2 reads FQGNSA. This CDR3 has 17 amino acids. The chain's CDR3 is CASSPSPGQGTPYEQYF. The CDR3 coding sequence is TGTGCCAGCAGCCCTTCACCGGGACAGGGGACCCCCTACGAGCAGTACTTC.

The chain employs TRBV9 and TRBJ2-3; 8 bases line up with TRBD1. V dropped 2 bases and J dropped 4; count of bases not matched to a gene: 6. Germline CDR1 is SGDLS and CDR2 is YYNGEE. The CDR3 has 15 amino acids. Here the CDR3 DNA reads TGTGCCAGCAGCGTCAGGACAGGGATCGCAGATACGCAGTATTTT. Translating it yields CASSVRTGIADTQYF. Looking up the rest from reference TRBV9 and TRBJ2-3 gives the full variable domain: DSGVTQTPKHLITATGQRVTLRCSPRSGDLSVYWYQQSLDQGLQFLIQYYNGEERAKGNILERFSAQQFPDLHSELNLSSLELGDSALYFCASSVRTGIADTQYFGPGTRLTVL.

V usage is TRBV4-3 and J usage is TRBJ2-1; 9 bases map to TRBD1. J lost 4 bases, V lost 6 bases, and 7 bases had no gene match. Germline values: CDR1 LGHNA, CDR2 YSLEER. CDR3 length: 15 residues. CDR3 bases: TGCGCCAGCAGTAATACAGGGGGCACGTACAATGAGCAGTTCTTC. Protein: CASSNTGGTYNEQFF.

The chain uses TRBV6-2 or TRBV6-3 and TRBJ2-7, with 7 bases identical to TRBD2. The V gene's germline CDR1 is MNHEY and CDR2 SVGEGT. CDR3 length equals 14 residues. The V segment lost 11 bases and the J segment 6 bases; nucleotides outside the gene matches: 16. CDR3: CAAGLGGSTSEQYF. CDR3 DNA sequence: TGTGCCGCAGGACTCGGGGGGAGTACGAGCGAGCAGTACTTC.

The rearrangement uses TRBV12-3 or TRBV12-4 and TRBJ1-2; weak D call: TRBD1 (6 bases). This CDR3 is 14 amino acids long. With 3 bases removed from V and 4 bases from J, the gap between germline ends came to 12 bases. The CDR3: CASSFPTGTYGYTF. For the CDR3, the DNA is TGTGCCAGCAGTTTCCCGACAGGAACCTATGGCTACACCTTC.